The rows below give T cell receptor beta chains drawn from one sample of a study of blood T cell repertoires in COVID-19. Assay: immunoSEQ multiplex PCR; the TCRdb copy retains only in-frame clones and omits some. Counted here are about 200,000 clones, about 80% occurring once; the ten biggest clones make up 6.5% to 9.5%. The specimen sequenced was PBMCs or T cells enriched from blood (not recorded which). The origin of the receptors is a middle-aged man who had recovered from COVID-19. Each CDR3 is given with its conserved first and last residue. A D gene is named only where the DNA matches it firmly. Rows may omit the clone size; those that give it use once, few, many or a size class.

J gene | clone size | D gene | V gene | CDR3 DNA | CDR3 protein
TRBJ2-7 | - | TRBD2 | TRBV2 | TGTGCCAGCACCCGAACCGGGACTAGCGAGCAGTACTTC | CASTRTGTSEQYF
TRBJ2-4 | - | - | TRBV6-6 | TGTGCCAGCAGTGGTGGGGGCGTCAAAAACATTCAGTACTTC | CASSGGGVKNIQYF
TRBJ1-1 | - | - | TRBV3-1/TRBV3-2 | TGTGCCAGCAGCCAATTCCCAAGGACAGCTATGAACACTGAAGCTTTCTTT | CASSQFPRTAMNTEAFF
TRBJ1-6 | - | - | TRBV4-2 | TGTGCCAGCAGCCAAGACTGGCAGAATTATTCACCCCTCCACTTT | CASSQDWQNYSPLHF
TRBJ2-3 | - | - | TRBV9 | TGTGCCAGCAGCGGCAGGGGAAGCACAGATACGCAGTATTTT | CASSGRGSTDTQYF
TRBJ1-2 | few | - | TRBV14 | TGTGCCAGCAGCCAGTCAGGAAATGGCTACACCTTC | CASSQSGNGYTF
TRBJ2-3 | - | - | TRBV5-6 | TGTGCCAGCAGCAATCGGACAGTTTTTTGGTTCACAGATACGCAGTATTTT | CASSNRTVFWFTDTQYF
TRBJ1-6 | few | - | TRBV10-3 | TGTGCCATCAGTGAGGTACAGGGAAATAATTCACCCCTCCACTTT | CAISEVQGNNSPLHF
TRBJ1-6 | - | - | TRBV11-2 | TGTGCCAGCAGCTTAGGAGAAGGTGGAACAGCCCTCCACTTT | CASSLGEGGTALHF
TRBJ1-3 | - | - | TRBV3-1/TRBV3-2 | TGTGCCACCGGGGATTTAAACACCATATATTTT | CATGDLNTIYF
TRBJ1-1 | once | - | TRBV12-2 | TGTGCAAGTCGCTTAGCGAGGGTTAGAACTGAAGCTTTCTTT | CASRLARVRTEAFF
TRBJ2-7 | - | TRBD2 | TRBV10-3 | TGTGCCATCTCAGCGGGGCCCTACGAGCAGTACTTC | CAISAGPYEQYF
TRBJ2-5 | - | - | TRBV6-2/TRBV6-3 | TGTGCCAGCAGTGGCCTAGGGGTTTGGCCACAAGAGACCCAGTACTTC | CASSGLGVWPQETQYF
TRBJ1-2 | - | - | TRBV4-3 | TGCGCCAGCAGCCAGGTCAGGGATCGGGCGAGTGCCTATGGCTACACCTTC | CASSQVRDRASAYGYTF
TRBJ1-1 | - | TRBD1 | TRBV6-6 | TGTGCCAGCAGCCAAACAGGGGGGGTTGGCACTGAAGCTTTCTTT | CASSQTGGVGTEAFF
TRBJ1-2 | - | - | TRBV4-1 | TGCGCCAGCAGCCAAGAGGGGGCGGGCGGCTACACCTTC | CASSQEGAGGYTF
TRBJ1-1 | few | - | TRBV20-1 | TGCAGTGCTAGTGGGGGCTACACTGAAGCTTTCTTT | CSASGGYTEAFF
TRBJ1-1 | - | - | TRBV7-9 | TGTGCCAGCAGCTTAGTAACAGCGAACACTGAAGCTTTCTTT | CASSLVTANTEAFF
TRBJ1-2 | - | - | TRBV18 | TGTGCCAGCTCACCATCGGGCAGGGGAAACTATGGCTACACCTTC | CASSPSGRGNYGYTF
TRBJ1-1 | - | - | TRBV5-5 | TGTGCCAGCAGCTTCGGCACTGAAGCTTTCTTT | CASSFGTEAFF
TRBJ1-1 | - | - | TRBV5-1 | TGCGCCAGCAGCTTGGGGGCTCAACGGAACACTGAAGCTTTCTTT | CASSLGAQRNTEAFF
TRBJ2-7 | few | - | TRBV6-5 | TGTGCCAGCAGATTATCGGACAGAAGCTCCTACGAGCAGTACTTC | CASRLSDRSSYEQYF
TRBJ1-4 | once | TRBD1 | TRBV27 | TGTGCCAGCAGGCAACAGGGGGCAGCTAATGAAAAACTGTTTTTT | CASRQQGAANEKLFF
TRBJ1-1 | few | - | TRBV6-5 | TGTGCCAGCTCCTACGGGGGGGGTTATACTGAAGCTTTCTTT | CASSYGGGYTEAFF
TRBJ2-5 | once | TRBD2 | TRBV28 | TGTGCCAGCAAGCGGGGGATACTAGAGACCCAGTACTTC | CASKRGILETQYF
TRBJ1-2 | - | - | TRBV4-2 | TGTGCCAGCAGCCAGTTTATTTCCGGGACACTCGGCTACACCTTC | CASSQFISGTLGYTF
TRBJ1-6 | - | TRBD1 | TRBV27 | TGTGCCAGTAGCTACCCTGACAGGGGAGGCTCACCCCTCCACTTT | CASSYPDRGGSPLHF
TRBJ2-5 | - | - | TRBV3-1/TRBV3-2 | TGTGCCAGCAGCCAAGAACTCTACGGTGGGACCCAGTACTTC | CASSQELYGGTQYF
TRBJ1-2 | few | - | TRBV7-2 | TGTGCCAGCAGCTTAAGCACAGGGAACTATGGCTACACCTTC | CASSLSTGNYGYTF
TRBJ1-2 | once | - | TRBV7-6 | TGTGCCAGCAGCTTAGTGGCGGGTCACGACTATGGCTACACCTTC | CASSLVAGHDYGYTF
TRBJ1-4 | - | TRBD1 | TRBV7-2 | TGTGCCAGCAGCTCTCCGGGGACAGGCCTCCGGTGGCGGGAAAAACTGTTTTTT | CASSSPGTGLRWREKLFF
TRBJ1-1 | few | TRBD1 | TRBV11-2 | TGTGCCAGCAGCTTAGACCCAGGGGGCACTGAAGCTTTCTTT | CASSLDPGGTEAFF
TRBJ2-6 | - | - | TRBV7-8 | TGTGCCAGCAGCTTAGGCATCGGCTCTGGGGCCAACGTCCTGACTTTC | CASSLGIGSGANVLTF
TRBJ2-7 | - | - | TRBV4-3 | TGCGCCAGCAGCCAAGAGTACAGAGGAGGAGGGGAGCAGTACTTC | CASSQEYRGGGEQYF
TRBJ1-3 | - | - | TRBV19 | TGTGCCAGTAGTATAGTTTGGACAACTGGAAACACCATATATTTT | CASSIVWTTGNTIYF
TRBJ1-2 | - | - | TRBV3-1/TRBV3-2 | TGTGCCAGCAGCCCTTTTGATGGCGGGGCAGTTCCCCAGGGCTACACCTTC | CASSPFDGGAVPQGYTF
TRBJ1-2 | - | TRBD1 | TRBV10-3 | TGTGCCACTTCCGGGACAGGGGGTAACTATGGCTACACCTTC | CATSGTGGNYGYTF
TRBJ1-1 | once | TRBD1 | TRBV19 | TGTGCCAGTAGTCCGGGACAGGGTGTGAGCACTGAAGCTTTCTTT | CASSPGQGVSTEAFF
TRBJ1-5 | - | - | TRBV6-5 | TGTGCCAGCAGTCCCGACAGCCCCAATCAGCCCCAGCATTTT | CASSPDSPNQPQHF
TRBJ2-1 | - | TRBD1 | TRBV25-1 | TGTGCCAGCAGTGTACCGGGACAGGGATACAATGAGCAGTTCTTC | CASSVPGQGYNEQFF
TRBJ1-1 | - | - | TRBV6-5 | TGTGCCAGCAGTTCCCCAGCTGAAGCTTTCTTT | CASSSPAEAFF
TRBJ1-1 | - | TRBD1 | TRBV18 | TGTGCCAGCTCCCCGATGGGACAGGAAGCTTTCTTT | CASSPMGQEAFF
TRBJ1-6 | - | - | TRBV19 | TGTGCCAGTAACAACCGGGCCCCCGGGGGATCACCCCTCCACTTT | CASNNRAPGGSPLHF
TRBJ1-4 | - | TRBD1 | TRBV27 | TGTGCCAGCAGTCCGATAGACAGGGCTAATGAAAAACTGTTTTTT | CASSPIDRANEKLFF
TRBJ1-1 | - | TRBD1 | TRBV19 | TGTGCCGTCCGGGACAGGGGGCTCGTCACTGAAGCTTTCTTT | CAVRDRGLVTEAFF
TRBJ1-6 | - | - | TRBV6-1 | TGTGCCAGCAGTGAACAAGGAGTCGGGGGTTCACCCCTCCACTTT | CASSEQGVGGSPLHF
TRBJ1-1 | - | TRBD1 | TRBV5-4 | TGTGCCAGCAGCTTAACGACAGGGTCGGGCACTGAAGCTTTCTTT | CASSLTTGSGTEAFF
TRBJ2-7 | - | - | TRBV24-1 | TGTGCCACCAGTGACGCGGGACCCTACGAGCAGTACTTC | CATSDAGPYEQYF
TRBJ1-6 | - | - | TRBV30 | TGTGCCTGGAGTGTACTCGGGGTGAAAGCTTCACCCCTCCACTTT | CAWSVLGVKASPLHF